Listed here are 14 T cell receptor beta chains from one sample, sequenced in a study of CD8 T cells in ankylosing spondylitis. A single record per CDR3 protein comes from TCRdb applying MiXCR to the 5' RACE reads. The table includes approximately 290,000 distinct CDR3 sequences, more than 20% detected once. The sample comprised blood, either unsorted or a sorted T cell fraction (not recorded which). All receptors derive from a female donor with ankylosing spondylitis or in good health (not recorded which).

The chain combines TRBV12-3 or TRBV12-4 with TRBJ2-3; possible D gene TRBD1, 5 bases. The CDR3 consists of 16 residues. The V and J ends lost 5 bases and 3 bases respectively, with 18 bases between them. The CDR3 DNA sequence: TGTGCCAGCAGTCCCCCCTCACTTCAGGGAACAGATACGCAGTATTTT. It translates to CASSPPSLQGTDTQYF.

The table lists this clonotype with a few counts. This sequence joins TRBV2 and TRBJ2-5; TRBD2 might be the D (5 bases). Trimming removed 7 bases at V and 2 bases at J, with 14 bases between. The CDR3 runs to 14 residues. Germline loops: CDR1 SNHLY, CDR2 FYNNEI. The CDR3 coding sequence is TGTGCCAGCAAGTTATGGACGGGACAAGAGACCCAGTACTTC. This sequence encodes CASKLWTGQETQYF.

The rearrangement uses TRBV7-9 and TRBJ2-1, with D maybe TRBD2 (5 bases). Trimming removed 5 bases from V and 9 bases from J, with 14 bases in between. Germline V lookup: CDR1 SEHNR, CDR2 FQNEAQ (reference sequence). This CDR3 contains 13 residues. The CDR3: CASSLPTRVEQFF. The CDR3, as DNA: TGTGCCAGCAGCCTACCCACTAGAGTTGAGCAGTTCTTC.

The V call is TRBV20-1, the J call TRBJ2-1; 11 positions match TRBD2. Unmatched junction bases numbered 13, after V lost 6 bases and J lost 0 bases. This CDR3 has 18 amino acids. Germline-derived CDR1 and CDR2 are DFQATT and SNEGSKA (reference sequence). The CDR3 protein is CSAIGTSGSLSSYNEQFF. As DNA, the CDR3 is TGCAGTGCCATCGGGACTAGCGGCAGTCTGAGCTCCTACAATGAGCAGTTCTTC.

Only a few counts were recorded for this clonotype. The J gene is TRBJ2-1, the V gene TRBV4-2; D ambiguous. Looked up from germline, CDR1 is LGHNA and CDR2 is YNFKEQ. Trimming cost V 0 bases and J 10 bases, with 10 bases left between them. The CDR3 loop spans 13 amino acids. The CDR3 DNA sequence: TGTGCCAGCAGCCAAGATAGCATAGGGGAGCAGTTCTTC. Encoded protein: CASSQDSIGEQFF.

The genes are TRBV5-1 and TRBJ2-1; 9 nucleotides align to TRBD2. The CDR3 runs 13 residues. Trimming removed 5 bases from V and 5 bases from J; junction bases left unmatched: 2. CDR1 and CDR2 (germline): SGHRS, YFSETQ. The CDR3 DNA is TGCGCCAGCAGGACTAGCGGAGACAATGAGCAGTTCTTC. Translation: CASRTSGDNEQFF.

This clonotype was seen repeatedly, ten times or more. This chain connects TRBV7-2 to TRBJ2-2, with 12 bases lining up with TRBD2. The V and J ends lost 1 base and 7 bases, in that order; junction bases with no gene match: 7. CDR3 length: 17 residues. CDR1 is SGHTA, CDR2 FQGNSA, per germline. In DNA, the CDR3 is TGTGCCAGCAGCTTAGGGCTAGCGGGAGGGCCACACGGGGAGCTGTTTTTT. Protein: CASSLGLAGGPHGELFF.

This clonotype was detected a few times. The V and J genes are TRBV6-5 and TRBJ2-7; the D gene is possibly TRBD1 (6 bases). This CDR3 region has 14 residues. Trimming pared 4 bases from V and 0 bases from J, leaving 10 bases between. From germline, CDR1 is MNHEY and CDR2 SVGAGI. The CDR3 coding sequence is TGTGCCAGCAGTTCCGGGACATTCTCCTACGAGCAGTACTTC. Translated, it gives CASSSGTFSYEQYF.

The V call is TRBV12-3 or TRBV12-4, the J call TRBJ1-1; D unclear. Trimming removed 6 bases at V and 0 bases at J, with 11 bases between. This CDR3 has 14 residues. The CDR3 sequence: CASSEERMNTEAFF. DNA for the CDR3: TGTGCCAGCAGCGAAGAAAGGATGAACACTGAAGCTTTCTTT.

This clonotype was counted between two and nine times. V usage is TRBV6-1 and J usage is TRBJ1-2, with TRBD1 as a possible D gene (6 bases). This CDR3 region has 14 residues. CDR1 MNHNS and CDR2 SASEGT come from the germline V gene. Trimming cost V 5 bases and J 4 bases, with 14 bases left between them. CDR3: CASSTDGGLYGYTF. The CDR3, as DNA: TGTGCCAGCAGTACAGACGGGGGCCTCTATGGCTACACCTTC.

The V call is TRBV4-3, the J call TRBJ1-1; D is unclear. The CDR3 totals 14 residues. The V gene lost 5 bases and the J gene lost 1 base, with 11 bases spanning the gap. Germline loops: CDR1 LGHNA, CDR2 YSLEER. The CDR3 is CASSSRAGNTEAFF. CDR3 DNA sequence: TGCGCCAGCAGCTCGAGGGCCGGGAACACTGAAGCTTTCTTT.

This clonotype was detected a few times. V and J are TRBV6-5 and TRBJ2-1; 8 nucleotides match TRBD1. The V segment lost 2 bases and the J segment 0 bases; nucleotides outside the gene matches: 0. CDR1 is MNHEY, CDR2 SVGAGI, per germline. The CDR3 extends over 15 amino acids. The CDR3 DNA sequence: TGTGCCAGCAGTTACCAGGGGGCCTCCTACAATGAGCAGTTCTTC. Its protein product is CASSYQGASYNEQFF.

This clonotype was observed at least ten times. The chain joins TRBV6-5 to TRBJ2-5; D unclear. The length of the CDR3 is 13 residues. The V gene's germline CDR1 is MNHEY and CDR2 SVGAGI. Trimming pared 2 bases from V and 0 bases from J, leaving 4 bases between. This CDR3 is CASSYRNQETQYF. The CDR3 nucleotides are TGTGCCAGCAGTTACCGGAACCAAGAGACCCAGTACTTC.

This rearrangement joins TRBV30 to TRBJ1-1; D uncertain. The germline V and J ends were trimmed by 0 bases and 4 bases, with 6 bases remaining between them. The length of the CDR3 is 12 residues. Germline V gene sequence: CDR1 GTSNPN, CDR2 SVGIG (reference sequence). DNA of the CDR3: TGTGCCTGGAGTGTACGTTTCACTGAAGCTTTCTTT. Encoded protein: CAWSVRFTEAFF. The entire variable domain, with the rest obtained from reference TRBV30 and TRBJ1-1, is as follows: SQTIHQWPATLVQPVGSPLSLECTVEGTSNPNLYWYRQAAGRGLQLLFYSVGIGQISSEVPQNLSASRPQDRQFILSSKKLLLSDSGFYLCAWSVRFTEAFFGQGTRLTVV.